These 22 T cell receptor beta chains share one sample of origin, sequenced in a study of cytomegalovirus exposure and HLA in healthy donors. PCR amplification relied on 60 Vbeta primers (plus 13 Jbeta primers). Method: immunoSEQ multiplex PCR; TCRdb's copy keeps in-frame clones and lacks some. The profile covers under 250,000 clones, with over 80% appearing a single time and approximately 6% taken by the ten largest. Sequencing was carried out using PBMCs. These receptor sequences come from a man aged 40-55 years in good health and CMV-seropositive.

In its sample, this clone was seen once. V gene TRBV29-1 combines with J gene TRBJ2-1; 10 bases map to TRBD1. The CDR3 covers 17 residues. Germline V gene lookup returns CDR1 SQVTM and CDR2 ANQGSEA. The ends lost 4 bases at V and 8 bases at J; junction bases unmatched: 17. CDR3 amino acids: CSVVGSVPGQGFDEQFF. Here the CDR3 DNA reads TGCAGCGTTGTGGGGTCCGTCCCGGGACAGGGGTTCGATGAGCAGTTCTTC.

J is TRBJ2-3 and V is TRBV6-1, with 9 bases fitting TRBD2. From germline, CDR1 is MNHNS and CDR2 SASEGT. Unmatched junction bases numbered 3, after V lost 6 bases and J lost 2 bases. There are 14 residues in the CDR3. The CDR3 DNA reads TGTGCCAGCAGGACTAGCGGACCCACAGATACGCAGTATTTT. Protein product: CASRTSGPTDTQYF.

This rearrangement joins TRBV5-6 to TRBJ2-7, with D unresolved. Between the trimmed V and J ends, which lost 0 bases and 7 bases, there was a span of 14 bases. Per germline, CDR1 SGHDT and CDR2 YYEEEE. The CDR3 contains 14 residues. CDR3 protein: CASSLGPGSAEQYV. The CDR3, as DNA: TGTGCCAGCAGCTTGGGGCCGGGCTCAGCGGAGCAGTACGTC.

This clone was counted only a few times. The rearrangement uses TRBV6-6 and TRBJ2-2; 10 bases map to TRBD1. Per germline, CDR1 MNHNY and CDR2 SVGAGI (reference sequence). Trimming cost V 5 bases and J 6 bases; bases outside gene matches: 6. The CDR3 has 15 residues. CDR3 in DNA: TGTGCCAGCAGTGTGACAGGGGGCGCCGCCGGGGAGCTGTTTTTT. This translates into CASSVTGGAAGELFF.

V and J are TRBV18 and TRBJ1-4; TRBD1 agrees at 8 bases. Germline V gene lookup returns CDR1 KGHSH and CDR2 LQKENI. With V trimmed by 2 bases and J by 0 bases, 2 bases remained unmatched. The length of the CDR3 is 16 residues. The CDR3 DNA follows: TGTGCCAGCTCACCAAACAGGGGGTCAACTAATGAAAAACTGTTTTTT. This translates into CASSPNRGSTNEKLFF.

This clone was seen just once. This chain links TRBV11-3 with TRBJ1-1; possibly TRBD1 for D (6 bases). The V gene lost 0 bases and the J gene lost 8 bases, with 10 bases spanning the gap. This CDR3 is built from 13 residues. The germline gives CDR1 SGHNT, CDR2 YENEEA. CDR3 residues: CASSLETGTEAFF. The CDR3 DNA sequence: TGTGCCAGCAGCTTAGAAACAGGGACAGAAGCTTTCTTT. The complete variable domain, with remaining parts taken from reference TRBV11-3 and TRBJ1-1, reads EAGVVQSPRYKIIEKKQPVAFWCNPISGHNTLYWYLQNLGQGPELLIRYENEEAVDDSQLPKDRFSAERLKGVDSTLKIQPAELGDSAVYLCASSLETGTEAFFGQGTRLTVV.

The chain links TRBV5-4 to TRBJ1-6; no definite D call. V lost 0 bases, J lost 7 bases, and 5 bases lay in between. The CDR3 covers 13 residues. Per the germline V gene, CDR1 is SGHNT and CDR2 is YYREEE (reference sequence). This CDR3 is CASSLGENSPLHF. Here the CDR3 DNA reads TGTGCCAGCAGCTTGGGTGAGAATTCACCCCTCCACTTT.

The V call is TRBV27, the J call TRBJ2-5; weak D call: TRBD2 (5 bases). Germline V gene sequence: CDR1 MNHEY, CDR2 SMNVEV (reference sequence). There are 15 residues in the CDR3. V lost 3 bases and J 4 bases, leaving 15 bases between the germline ends. The CDR3 region is CASSLRGLGRETQYF. CDR3 nucleotide sequence: TGTGCCAGCAGTTTGAGAGGCTTAGGGAGAGAGACCCAGTACTTC.

In the case of this clone: At one end the junction does not follow the germline gene, possibly because of a read error. V gene TRBV7-9 combines with J gene TRBJ1-5; D ambiguous. The CDR3 totals 15 residues. Germline assignment: CDR1 SEHNR and CDR2 FQNEAQ (reference sequence). CDR3 region: CASSQSNPGEGPSNF. CDR3 DNA: TGTGCCAGCAGCCAGAGTAATCCGGGCGAGGGCCCCAGCAATTTT.

The chain is built from TRBV10-2 and TRBJ2-6; a possible D gene is TRBD2 (5 bases). The CDR3 runs 15 residues. V was pared by 8 bases and J by 0 bases, with 11 bases between. The germline V gene has CDR1 WSHSY and CDR2 SAAADI. The chain's CDR3 is CASSSLVSGANVLTF. In DNA, the CDR3 is TGCGCCAGCTCGTCACTAGTCTCTGGGGCCAACGTCCTGACTTTC.

The genes are TRBV5-1 and TRBJ2-1; 11 bases agree with TRBD2. V shed 0 bases, J shed 3 bases, and the junction held 2 bases outside the gene matches. The V gene's germline CDR1 is SGHRS and CDR2 YFSETQ. This CDR3 is 16 amino acids long. CDR3: CASSLGLAGRYNEQFF. The CDR3 bases are TGCGCCAGCAGCTTGGGACTAGCGGGACGCTACAATGAGCAGTTCTTC.

V and J are TRBV7-9 and TRBJ2-1; tentative D call: TRBD1 (5 bases). CDR1 is SEHNR and CDR2 is FQNEAQ in the germline V gene (reference sequence). Deletions cut 2 bases from V and 3 bases from J, with 14 bases between. CDR3 length: 16 residues. The CDR3 DNA follows: TGTGCCAGCAGCTTAATATGGCAGGGCGACTACAATGAGCAGTTCTTC. Its translation: CASSLIWQGDYNEQFF. The full variable domain, its missing parts supplied by reference TRBV7-9 and TRBJ2-1, is DTGVSQNPRHKITKRGQNVTFRCDPISEHNRLYWYRQTLGQGPEFLTYFQNEAQLEKSRLLSDRFSAERPKGSFSTLEIQRTEQGDSAMYLCASSLIWQGDYNEQFFGPGTRLTVL.

The rearrangement joins TRBV11-2 to TRBJ2-1; 10 bases fit TRBD1. Germline CDR1 reads SGHAT; CDR2 reads FQNNGV. This CDR3 is built from 17 residues. With 4 bases clipped from V and 11 bases from J, the junction kept 17 bases outside the gene matches. The CDR3 sequence: CASSSQMTGQGRAKQFF. CDR3 in DNA: TGTGCCAGCAGCTCGCAGATGACGGGACAGGGGAGGGCTAAGCAGTTCTTC.

The rearrangement uses TRBV15 and TRBJ2-5, with a weak D call TRBD1 (6 bases). The CDR3 consists of 16 residues. The ends were cut back, 5 bases at V and 3 bases at J, with 19 bases in the middle. Germline lookup yields CDR1 LNHNV and CDR2 YYDKDF (reference sequence). CDR3 DNA sequence: TGTGCCACCAGCTTCATTCCGGGACAAGCCGAAGAGACCCAGTACTTC. Amino acid sequence: CATSFIPGQAEETQYF. Complete variable domain (other parts from reference TRBV15 and TRBJ2-5): DAMVIQNPRYQVTQFGKPVTLSCSQTLNHNVMYWYQQKSSQAPKLLFHYYDKDFNNEADTPDNFQSRRPNTSFCFLDIRSPGLGDTAMYLCATSFIPGQAEETQYFGPGTRLLVL.

The CDR3 DNA reads as TGTGCCAGCAGCTCGGAAGGGGACACTGAAGCTTTCTTT. This gives the protein CASSSEGDTEAFF. The chain combines TRBV9 with TRBJ1-1, with a possible D match to TRBD1 (5 bases). CDR3 length equals 13 residues. The germline CDR1 and CDR2 sequences are SGDLS and YYNGEE. The V end was cut by 4 bases, the J end by 3 bases, with 10 bases between.

The chain joins TRBV27 to TRBJ2-7, with a possible D match to TRBD2 (5 bases). The CDR3 totals 13 residues. V was shortened by 2 bases and J by 7 bases, with 12 bases between the two germline ends. CDR1 and CDR2 from the germline V gene are MNHEY and SMNVEV (reference sequence). The chain's CDR3 is CASSLTSGMEQYF. The CDR3 DNA is TGTGCCAGCAGTTTAACGTCCGGGATGGAGCAGTACTTC.

This sequence joins TRBV28 and TRBJ1-3; D perhaps matches TRBD1 (6 bases). The V and J ends lost 3 bases and 4 bases respectively, with 13 bases between them. Germline lookup yields CDR1 MDHEN and CDR2 SYDVKM. This CDR3 spans 15 amino acids. The CDR3 nucleotides read TGTGCCAGCAGTTTGGCCGGGACACTCGGAAACACCATATATTTT. Translated: CASSLAGTLGNTIYF.

This rearrangement joins TRBV5-4 to TRBJ2-1; 7 nucleotides line up with TRBD2. V trimming: 1 base; J trimming: 6 bases; junction bases outside the gene matches: 4. Germline CDR1 is SGHNT and CDR2 is YYREEE (reference sequence). This CDR3 is built from 14 residues. The CDR3 DNA is TGTGCCAGCAGCTTGTGGACGGGAGGCAATGAGCAGTTCTTC. The encoded protein is CASSLWTGGNEQFF.

The chain is built from TRBV27 and TRBJ2-3, with TRBD2 matching 12 bases. The junction had 6 bases not matched to a gene; V was cut back by 5 bases and J by 6 bases. Germline loops: CDR1 MNHEY, CDR2 SMNVEV (reference sequence). The CDR3 totals 15 residues. CDR3 residues: CASSLAGGPGDTQYF. The CDR3 DNA follows: TGTGCCAGCAGTCTAGCGGGAGGGCCAGGGGATACGCAGTATTTT.

The gene calls are TRBV11-3 and TRBJ2-2, with 10 bases aligning to TRBD1. Germline V CDR1 and CDR2: SGHNT, YENEEA. Trimming cost V 5 bases and J 1 base; bases outside gene matches: 7. The CDR3 covers 17 residues. DNA for the CDR3: TGTGCCAGCAGCCGGACAGGGGGAGCGATGAACACCGGGGAGCTGTTTTTT. It translates to CASSRTGGAMNTGELFF. Drawing the rest from reference TRBV11-3 and TRBJ2-2, the complete variable domain is EAGVVQSPRYKIIEKKQPVAFWCNPISGHNTLYWYLQNLGQGPELLIRYENEEAVDDSQLPKDRFSAERLKGVDSTLKIQPAELGDSAVYLCASSRTGGAMNTGELFFGEGSRLTVL.

The V call is TRBV19, the J call TRBJ1-1, with 8 bases aligning to TRBD1. The junction had 9 bases not matched to a gene; V was cut back by 5 bases and J by 4 bases. The CDR3 covers 15 residues. The germline V gene encodes CDR1 LNHDA and CDR2 SQIVND (reference sequence). The CDR3 loop is CASSAGQGLFTEAFF. For the CDR3, the DNA is TGTGCCAGTAGTGCTGGACAGGGTCTTTTCACTGAAGCTTTCTTT.

The chain recombines TRBV7-2 with TRBJ1-2, with a tentative D call TRBD1 (6 bases). The CDR3 spans 13 residues. V was pared by 5 bases and J by 4 bases, with 11 bases between. Germline values: CDR1 SGHTA, CDR2 FQGNSA. CDR3 sequence: CASSRGAAYGYTF. As DNA, the CDR3 is TGTGCCAGCAGCCGGGGGGCTGCCTATGGCTACACCTTC.